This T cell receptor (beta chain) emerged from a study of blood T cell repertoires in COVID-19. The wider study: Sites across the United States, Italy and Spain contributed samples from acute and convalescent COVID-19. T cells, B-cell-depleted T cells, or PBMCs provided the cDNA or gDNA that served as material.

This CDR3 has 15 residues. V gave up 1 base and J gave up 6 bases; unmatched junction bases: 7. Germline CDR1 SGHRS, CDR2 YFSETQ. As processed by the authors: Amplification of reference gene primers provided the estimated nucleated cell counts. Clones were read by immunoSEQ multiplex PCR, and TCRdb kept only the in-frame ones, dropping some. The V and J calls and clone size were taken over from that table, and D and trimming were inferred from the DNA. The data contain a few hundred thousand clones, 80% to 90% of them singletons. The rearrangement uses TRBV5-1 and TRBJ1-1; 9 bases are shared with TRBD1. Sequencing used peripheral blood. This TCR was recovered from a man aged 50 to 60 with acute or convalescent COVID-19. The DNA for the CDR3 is TGCGCCAGCAGCTTGCGGGGACAGGGTAGCGCTGAAGCTTTCTTT. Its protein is CASSLRGQGSAEAFF. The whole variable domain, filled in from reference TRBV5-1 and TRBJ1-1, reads KAGVTQTPRYLIKTRGQQVTLSCSPISGHRSVSWYQQTPGQGLQFLFEYFSETQRNKGNFPGRFSGRQFSNSRSEMNVSTLELGDSALYLCASSLRGQGSAEAFFGQGTRLTVV.